This section outlines one T cell receptor (beta chain) sequence together with its context. Its antigen is not yet known. Base qualities are missing; no much larger clone stands one base away. This specimen comes from a study of T cell changes during pregnancy in multiple sclerosis (dated by TCRdb to between 2018 and 2021). Broadly, across the study: The study looked at changes in the T cell repertoire across pregnancy in women with multiple sclerosis.

V is shortened by 1 base, J by 2 bases, and the region joining them spans 12 bases. The CDR3, cysteine through phenylalanine, is 15 amino acids long. The entry retains the CDR3 DNA only, 45 bases that are in frame from base 1. Per the germline V gene, SGHVS is the CDR1 and FQNEAQ is the CDR2. The library was generated by the immunoSEQ multiplex PCR assay. The source is immuneACCESS, and TCRdb retained only in-frame sequences with V and J called. Part of the clones is not carried over; for the studies checked, unresolved V genes explain less than half of this, and the remainder is unexplained. This sample has about 77,000 clones in its table, and roughly 91% of those were observed once. The leading ten clones occupy approximately 2.8% of the sample.

The TCR was taken from a female donor in good health, enrolled as a control in a pregnancy study. The chain is encoded by TRBV7-8 joined to TRBJ2-7, with a weak D call of TRBD1 (5 bases match). The material sequenced was peripheral blood, taken after pregnancy. The sequence in DNA is TGTGCCAGCAGCTTAGGGGGCAGCCTCACCTACGAGCAGTACTTC. This sequence encodes CASSLGGSLTYEQYF.